This record covers a single TCR beta chain. Its antigen remains unknown. From the reads, TCRdb called clonotypes with MiXCR, one entry per CDR3 protein. The repertoire includes just under 550,000 distinct CDR3 sequences, about 30% of them detected once, and about 12% sits in the top ten. Germline V gives CDR1 DFQATT, CDR2 SNEGSKA (reference sequence). Losses at the gene ends were 3 bases for V and 3 bases for J; bases not matched to a gene: 8. The CDR3 is 15 amino acids. The data stem from a study of T cell repertoires in cytomegalovirus infection. General study findings and limits: Clonotypes of TCR beta that were HLA-C-restricted and CMV-specific dominated the ex vivo response.

The chain is built from TRBV20-1 and TRBJ2-3; the match to TRBD2 covers 8 bases. This receptor was taken from a human donor in good health (CMV status not recorded). Some clones in this sample may be carry-over from other donors' samples. The sequenced sample was PBMCs. The CDR3 sequence: CSASEREFGTDTQYF. The CDR3 coding sequence is TGCAGTGCTAGTGAGCGGGAGTTCGGTACAGATACGCAGTATTTT.